This record covers a single T cell receptor (beta chain). Its antigen remains unknown. These data come from a study of PD-L1 blockade in urothelial cancer. Study details: Analyses were performed on blood at 3 weeks after treatment start (the second dose) and at 6 weeks. Broader study findings: Patients with below-median pretreatment blood clonality survived longer. Durable benefit was linked to greater 3-week expansion of tumor-associated blood clones.

Clones were sequenced by immunoSEQ multiplex PCR, and TCRdb holds only the in-frame ones, with some missing. The data show just under 45,000 clones, about 88% seen once. The sequencing used PBMCs, collected around atezolizumab (anti-PD-L1) treatment. This TCR derives from a woman aged 55-69 years with urothelial cancer.

Here the CDR3 reads CASSFRGYNEQFF. The CDR3 bases are TGTGCCAGCAGTTTCCGGGGTTACAATGAGCAGTTCTTC. The chain has TRBV28 and TRBJ2-1; possible D gene TRBD2, 5 bases. The germline V gene encodes CDR1 MDHEN and CDR2 SYDVKM. This CDR3 comprises 13 residues. V was shortened by 3 bases and J by 4 bases, with 7 bases between the two germline ends.